These T cell receptor beta chains were read from a single sample in a study of T cells in Graves' hyperthyroidism and ophthalmopathy. TCRdb processed the multiplex PCR reads anew with MiXCR; each CDR3 protein has one entry. The sample has 410,000 or so distinct CDR3 sequences; roughly 14% are singletons. The material sequenced was blood. These receptors originate from a man between 18 and 35 years old with Graves' ophthalmopathy. Each CDR3 is given with its conserved first and last residue. Each record gives: V gene, CDR3 length, J gene, CDR3 protein.

TRBV20-1	17	TRBJ1-2	CSASTGQGSFTNYGYTF
TRBV7-9	12	TRBJ2-7	CASSSAPYEQYF
TRBV2	15	TRBJ1-5	CASRSGQGVGQPQHF
TRBV2	13	TRBJ2-7	CASRDRGLDEQYF
TRBV30	14	TRBJ2-5	CAWSVGLAGETQYF
TRBV18	13	TRBJ1-1	CASSPRDRTEAFF
TRBV5-1	17	TRBJ2-4	CASSLGTSGGAKNIQYF
TRBV14	15	TRBJ2-7	CASSHRDRGGEEQYF
TRBV6-5	16	TRBJ1-1	CASSYGPGQGGSEAFF
TRBV6-5	16	TRBJ1-6	CASSYVRQGQNSPLHF
TRBV5-5	12	TRBJ1-2	CASTKGGTGYTF